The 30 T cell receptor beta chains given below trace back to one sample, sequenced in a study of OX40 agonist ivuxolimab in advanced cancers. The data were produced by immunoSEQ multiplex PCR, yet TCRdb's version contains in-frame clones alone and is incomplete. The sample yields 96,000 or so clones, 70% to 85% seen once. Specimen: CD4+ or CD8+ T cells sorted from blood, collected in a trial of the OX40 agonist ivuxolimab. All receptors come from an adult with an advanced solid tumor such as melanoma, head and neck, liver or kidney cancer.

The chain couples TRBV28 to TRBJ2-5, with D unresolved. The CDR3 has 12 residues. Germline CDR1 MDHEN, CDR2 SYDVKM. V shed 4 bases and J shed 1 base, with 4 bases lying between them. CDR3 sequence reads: CASSSSQETQYF. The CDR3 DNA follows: TGTGCCAGCAGTTCTTCCCAAGAGACCCAGTACTTC.

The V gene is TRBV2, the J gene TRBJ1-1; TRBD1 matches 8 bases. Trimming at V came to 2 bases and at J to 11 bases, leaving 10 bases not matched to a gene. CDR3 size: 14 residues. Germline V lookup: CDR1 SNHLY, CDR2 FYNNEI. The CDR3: CASSELRTGLLAFF. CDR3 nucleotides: TGTGCCAGCAGTGAATTGCGGACAGGGCTTCTCGCTTTCTTT.

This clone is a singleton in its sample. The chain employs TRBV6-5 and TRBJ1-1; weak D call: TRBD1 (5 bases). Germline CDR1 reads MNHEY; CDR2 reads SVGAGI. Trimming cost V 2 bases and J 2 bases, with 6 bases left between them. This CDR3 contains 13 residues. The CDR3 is CASSYRDNTEAFF. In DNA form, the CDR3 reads TGTGCCAGCAGTTACAGGGACAACACTGAAGCTTTCTTT.

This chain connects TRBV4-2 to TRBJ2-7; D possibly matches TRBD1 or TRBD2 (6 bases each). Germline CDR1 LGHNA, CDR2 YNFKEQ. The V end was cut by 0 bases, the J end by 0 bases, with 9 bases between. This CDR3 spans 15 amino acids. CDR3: CASSQDGGLSYEQYF. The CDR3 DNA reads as TGTGCCAGCAGCCAAGACGGGGGCCTCTCCTACGAGCAGTACTTC.

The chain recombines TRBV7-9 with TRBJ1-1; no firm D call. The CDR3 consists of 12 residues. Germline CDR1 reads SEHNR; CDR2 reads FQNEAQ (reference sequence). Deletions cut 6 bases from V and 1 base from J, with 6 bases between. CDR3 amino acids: CASRGANTEAFF. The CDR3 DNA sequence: TGTGCCAGCAGAGGCGCGAACACTGAAGCTTTCTTT.

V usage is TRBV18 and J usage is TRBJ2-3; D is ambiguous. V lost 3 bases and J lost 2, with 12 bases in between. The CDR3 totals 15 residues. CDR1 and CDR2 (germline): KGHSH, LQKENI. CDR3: CASSPSRRNTDTQYF. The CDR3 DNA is TGTGCCAGCTCACCCAGCCGGCGGAACACAGATACGCAGTATTTT. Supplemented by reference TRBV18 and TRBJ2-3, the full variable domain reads NAGVMQNPRHLVRRRGQEARLRCSPMKGHSHVYWYRQLPEEGLKFMVYLQKENIIDESGMPKERFSAEFPKEGPSILRIQQVVRGDSAAYFCASSPSRRNTDTQYFGPGTRLTVL.

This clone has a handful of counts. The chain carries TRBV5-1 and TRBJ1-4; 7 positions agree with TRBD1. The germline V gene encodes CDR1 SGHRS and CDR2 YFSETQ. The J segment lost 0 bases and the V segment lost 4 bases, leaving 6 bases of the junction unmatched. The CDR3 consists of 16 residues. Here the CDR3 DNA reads TGCGCCAGCAGCAGCGGGACAGCTGCAACTAATGAAAAACTGTTTTTT. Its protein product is CASSSGTAATNEKLFF.

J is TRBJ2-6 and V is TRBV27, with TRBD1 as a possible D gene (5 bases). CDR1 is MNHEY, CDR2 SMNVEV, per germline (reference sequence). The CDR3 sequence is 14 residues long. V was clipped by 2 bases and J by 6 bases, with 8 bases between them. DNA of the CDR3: TGTGCCAGCAGTTTAGCAGGGATGGCCAACGTCCTGACTTTC. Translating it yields CASSLAGMANVLTF.

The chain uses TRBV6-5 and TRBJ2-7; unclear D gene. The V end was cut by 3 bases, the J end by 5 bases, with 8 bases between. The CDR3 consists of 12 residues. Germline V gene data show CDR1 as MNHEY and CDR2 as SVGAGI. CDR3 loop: CASSYGENEQYF. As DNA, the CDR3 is TGTGCCAGCAGTTATGGGGAAAACGAGCAGTACTTC.

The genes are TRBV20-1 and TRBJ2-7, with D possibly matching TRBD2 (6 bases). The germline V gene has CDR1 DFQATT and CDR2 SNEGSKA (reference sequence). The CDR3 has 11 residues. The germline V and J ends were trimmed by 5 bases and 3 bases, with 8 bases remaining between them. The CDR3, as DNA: TGCAGTGCTGGGACTTACTACGAGCAGTACTTC. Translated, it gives CSAGTYYEQYF.

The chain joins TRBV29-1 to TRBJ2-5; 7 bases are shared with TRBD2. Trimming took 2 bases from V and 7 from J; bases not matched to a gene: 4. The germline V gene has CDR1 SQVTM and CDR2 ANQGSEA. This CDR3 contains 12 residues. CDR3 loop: CSVETGGATQYF. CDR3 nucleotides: TGCAGCGTTGAAACGGGAGGTGCGACCCAGTACTTC.

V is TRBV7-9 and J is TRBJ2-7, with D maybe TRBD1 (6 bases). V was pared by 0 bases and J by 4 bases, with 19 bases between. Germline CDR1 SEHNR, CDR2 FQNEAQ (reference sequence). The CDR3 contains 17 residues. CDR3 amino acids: CASSLASDRYVRYEQYF. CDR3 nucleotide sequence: TGTGCCAGCAGCTTAGCTTCCGACAGGTACGTACGGTACGAGCAGTACTTC.

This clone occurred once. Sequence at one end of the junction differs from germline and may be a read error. The CDR3 loop reads CASSLSRVEGGHTF. The CDR3 DNA is TGTGCCAGCAGCTTATCTCGGGTTGAGGGTGGCCACACCTTC. This sequence joins TRBV7-8 and TRBJ1-2; D remains unclear. The CDR3 sequence is 14 residues long. Germline V lookup: CDR1 SGHVS, CDR2 FQNEAQ.

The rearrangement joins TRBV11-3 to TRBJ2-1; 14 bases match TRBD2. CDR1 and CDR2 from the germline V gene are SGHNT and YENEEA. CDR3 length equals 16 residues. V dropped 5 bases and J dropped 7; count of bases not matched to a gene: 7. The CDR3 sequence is CASSVGTSGSKNEQFF. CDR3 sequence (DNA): TGTGCCAGCAGCGTTGGGACTAGCGGGAGTAAAAATGAGCAGTTCTTC.

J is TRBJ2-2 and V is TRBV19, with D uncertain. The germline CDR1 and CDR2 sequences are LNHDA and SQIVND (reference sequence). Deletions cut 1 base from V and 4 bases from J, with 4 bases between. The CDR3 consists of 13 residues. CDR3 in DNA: TGTGCCAGTAGTATAGCCAGCACCGGGGAGCTGTTTTTT. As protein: CASSIASTGELFF.

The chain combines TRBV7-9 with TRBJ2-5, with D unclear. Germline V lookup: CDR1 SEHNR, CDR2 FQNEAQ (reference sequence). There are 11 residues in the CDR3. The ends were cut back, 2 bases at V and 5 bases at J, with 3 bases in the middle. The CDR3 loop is CASSLSETQYF. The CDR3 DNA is TGTGCCAGCAGCTTAAGCGAGACCCAGTACTTC.

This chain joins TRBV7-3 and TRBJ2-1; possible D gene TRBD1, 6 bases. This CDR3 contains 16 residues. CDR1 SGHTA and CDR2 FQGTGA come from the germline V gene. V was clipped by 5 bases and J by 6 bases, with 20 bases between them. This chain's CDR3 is CASSRGSRGVGNEQFF. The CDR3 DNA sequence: TGTGCCAGCAGCCGAGGGAGCAGGGGAGTTGGCAATGAGCAGTTCTTC. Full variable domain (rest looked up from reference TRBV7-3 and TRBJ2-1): GAGVSQTPSNKVTEKGKYVELRCDPISGHTALYWYRQSLGQGPEFLIYFQGTGAADDSGLPNDRFFAVRPEGSVSTLKIQRTERGDSAVYLCASSRGSRGVGNEQFFGPGTRLTVL.

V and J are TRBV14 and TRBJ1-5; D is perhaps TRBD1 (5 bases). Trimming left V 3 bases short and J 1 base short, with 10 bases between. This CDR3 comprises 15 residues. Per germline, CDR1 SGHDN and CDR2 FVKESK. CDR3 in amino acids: CASSHKQVSNQPQHF. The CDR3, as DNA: TGTGCCAGCAGCCATAAACAGGTAAGCAATCAGCCCCAGCATTTT. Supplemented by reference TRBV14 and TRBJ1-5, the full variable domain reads EAGVTQFPSHSVIEKGQTVTLRCDPISGHDNLYWYRRVMGKEIKFLLHFVKESKQDESGMPNNRFLAERTGGTYSTLKVQPAELEDSGVYFCASSHKQVSNQPQHFGDGTRLSIL.

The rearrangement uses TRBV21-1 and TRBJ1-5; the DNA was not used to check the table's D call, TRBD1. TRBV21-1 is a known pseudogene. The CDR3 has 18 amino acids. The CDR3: CASSWGGGQRYSNQPQHF. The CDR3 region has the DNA TGTGCCAGCAGCTGGGGTGGGGGACAGAGGTATAGCAATCAGCCCCAGCATTTT.

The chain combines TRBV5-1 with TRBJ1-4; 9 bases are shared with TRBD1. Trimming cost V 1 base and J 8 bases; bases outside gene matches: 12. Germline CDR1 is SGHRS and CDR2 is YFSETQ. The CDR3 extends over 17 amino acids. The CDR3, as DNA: TGCGCCAGCAGCTTGAGCCCCCCGGACAGGGGTGGAGAAAAACTGTTTTTT. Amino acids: CASSLSPPDRGGEKLFF.

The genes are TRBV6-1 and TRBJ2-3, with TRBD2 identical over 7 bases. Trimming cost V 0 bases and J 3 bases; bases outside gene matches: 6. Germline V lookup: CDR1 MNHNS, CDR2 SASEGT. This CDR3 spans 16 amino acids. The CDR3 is CASSEAEGAGTDTQYF. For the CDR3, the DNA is TGTGCCAGCAGTGAAGCGGAGGGAGCGGGAACAGATACGCAGTATTTT.

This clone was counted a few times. CDR3 nucleotides: TGTGCCAGCAGTGAAATTGCGGCTAGCACAGATACGCAGTATTTT. Protein product: CASSEIAASTDTQYF. The gene calls are TRBV2 and TRBJ2-3; D gene uncertain. V lost 2 bases to trimming and J lost 0 bases, with 9 bases between them. The CDR3 has 15 amino acids. Per germline, CDR1 SNHLY and CDR2 FYNNEI.

The CDR3 DNA is TGTGCTAGTGGTTTGGGGGGCGGGGATGAAAAACTGTTTTTT. Its translation: CASGLGGGDEKLFF. The rearrangement links TRBV12-5 to TRBJ1-4, with D perhaps TRBD1 (5 bases). The CDR3 loop spans 14 amino acids. Trimming left V 1 base short and J 6 bases short, with 9 bases between. Per germline, CDR1 LGHNT and CDR2 FRNRAP. Looking up the rest from reference TRBV12-5 and TRBJ1-4 gives the full variable domain: DARVTQTPRHKVTEMGQEVTMRCQPILGHNTVFWYRQTMMQGLELLAYFRNRAPLDDSGMPKDRFSAEMPDATLATLKIQPSEPRDSAVYFCASGLGGGDEKLFFGSGTQLSVL.

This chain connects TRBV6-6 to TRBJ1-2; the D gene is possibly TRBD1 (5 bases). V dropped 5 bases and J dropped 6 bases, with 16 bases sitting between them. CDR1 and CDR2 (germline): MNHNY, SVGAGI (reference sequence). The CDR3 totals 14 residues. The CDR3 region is CASSGSQGFDGYTF. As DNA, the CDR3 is TGTGCCAGCAGTGGGAGTCAGGGATTTGATGGCTACACCTTC.

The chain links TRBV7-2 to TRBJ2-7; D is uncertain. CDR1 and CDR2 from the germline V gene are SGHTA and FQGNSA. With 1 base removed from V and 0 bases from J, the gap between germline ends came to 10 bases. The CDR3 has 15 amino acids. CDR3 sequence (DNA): TGTGCCAGCAGCTTAGAGGTCGGAGTCTCCTACGAGCAGTACTTC. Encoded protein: CASSLEVGVSYEQYF.

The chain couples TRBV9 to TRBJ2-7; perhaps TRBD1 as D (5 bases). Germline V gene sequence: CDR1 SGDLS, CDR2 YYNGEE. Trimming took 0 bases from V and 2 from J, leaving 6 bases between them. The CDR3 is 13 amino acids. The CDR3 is CASSVGTTYEQYF. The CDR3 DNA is TGTGCCAGCAGCGTAGGGACAACCTACGAGCAGTACTTC.

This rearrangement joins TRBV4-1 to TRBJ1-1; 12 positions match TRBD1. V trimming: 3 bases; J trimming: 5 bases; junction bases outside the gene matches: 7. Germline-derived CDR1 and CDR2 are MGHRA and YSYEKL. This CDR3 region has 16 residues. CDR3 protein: CASSHHRDRGRTEAFF. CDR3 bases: TGCGCCAGCAGCCACCACCGGGACAGGGGGCGAACTGAAGCTTTCTTT.

Here the CDR3 reads CASSLGQLGQPQHF. The CDR3 nucleotides read TGCGCCAGCAGCTTGGGACAACTGGGGCAGCCCCAGCATTTT. V usage is TRBV5-1 and J usage is TRBJ1-5; D not certain. The germline gives CDR1 SGHRS, CDR2 YFSETQ. CDR3 length equals 14 residues. Trimming cost V 0 bases and J 7 bases, with 11 bases left between them.

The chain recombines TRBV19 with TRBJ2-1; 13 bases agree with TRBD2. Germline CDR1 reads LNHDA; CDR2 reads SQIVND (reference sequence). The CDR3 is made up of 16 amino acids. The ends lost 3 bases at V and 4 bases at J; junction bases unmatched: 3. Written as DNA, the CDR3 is TGTGCCAGTAGTATGACACTAGCGGGGGGGTACAATGAGCAGTTCTTC. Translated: CASSMTLAGGYNEQFF.

CDR3 in DNA: TGTGCCTGGAGCCCCCTGACTAAGAGCACAGATACGCAGTATTTT. Translating it yields CAWSPLTKSTDTQYF. The chain couples TRBV30 to TRBJ2-3, with D tentatively TRBD2 (5 bases). V lost 3 bases and J 0 bases, leaving 13 bases between the germline ends. The CDR3 is 15 amino acids. Germline lookup yields CDR1 GTSNPN and CDR2 SVGIG (reference sequence).